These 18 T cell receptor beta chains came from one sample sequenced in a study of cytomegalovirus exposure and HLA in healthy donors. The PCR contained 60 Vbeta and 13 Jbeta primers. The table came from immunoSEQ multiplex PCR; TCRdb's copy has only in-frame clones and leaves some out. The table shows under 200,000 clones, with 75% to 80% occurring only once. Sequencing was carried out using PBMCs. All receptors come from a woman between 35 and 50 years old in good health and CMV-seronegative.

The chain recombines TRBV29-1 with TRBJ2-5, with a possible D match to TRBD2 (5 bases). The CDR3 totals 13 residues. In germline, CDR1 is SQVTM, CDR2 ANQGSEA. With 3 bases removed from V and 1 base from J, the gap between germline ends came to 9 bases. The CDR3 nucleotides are TGCAGCGTTGATCGGGGTGGCCAAGAGACCCAGTACTTC. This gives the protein CSVDRGGQETQYF.

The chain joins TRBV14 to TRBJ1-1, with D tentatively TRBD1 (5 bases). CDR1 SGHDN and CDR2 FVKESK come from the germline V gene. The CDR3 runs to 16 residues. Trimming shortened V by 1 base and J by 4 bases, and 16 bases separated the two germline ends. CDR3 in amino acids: CASSQGRVRDFTEAFF. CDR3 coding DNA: TGTGCCAGCAGCCAAGGGAGGGTCAGGGACTTCACTGAAGCTTTCTTT.

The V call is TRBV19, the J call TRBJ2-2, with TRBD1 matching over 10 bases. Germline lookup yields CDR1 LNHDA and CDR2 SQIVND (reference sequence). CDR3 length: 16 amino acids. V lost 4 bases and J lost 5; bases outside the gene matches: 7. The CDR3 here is CASSSRDRGNTGELFF. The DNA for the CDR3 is TGTGCCAGTAGTAGCCGGGACAGGGGAAATACCGGGGAGCTGTTTTTT.

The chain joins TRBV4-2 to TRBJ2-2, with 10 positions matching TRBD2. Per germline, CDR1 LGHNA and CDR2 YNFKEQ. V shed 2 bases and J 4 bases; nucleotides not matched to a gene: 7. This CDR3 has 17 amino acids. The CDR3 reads CASSQTPGLASTGELFF. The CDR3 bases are TGTGCCAGCAGCCAAACTCCGGGACTAGCGAGCACCGGGGAGCTGTTTTTT.

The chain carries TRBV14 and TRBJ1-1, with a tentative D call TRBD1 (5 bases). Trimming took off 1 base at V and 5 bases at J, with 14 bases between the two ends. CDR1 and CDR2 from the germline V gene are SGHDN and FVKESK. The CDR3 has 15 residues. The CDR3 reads CASSQALSGYTEAFF. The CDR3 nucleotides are TGTGCCAGCAGCCAAGCACTTTCAGGGTATACTGAAGCTTTCTTT.

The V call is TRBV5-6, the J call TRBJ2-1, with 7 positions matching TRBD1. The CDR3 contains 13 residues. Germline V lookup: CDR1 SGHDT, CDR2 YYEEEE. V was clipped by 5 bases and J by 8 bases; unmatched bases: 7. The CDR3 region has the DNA TGTGCCAGCAGTAACACAGGGGTCGATGAGCAGTTCTTC. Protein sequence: CASSNTGVDEQFF.

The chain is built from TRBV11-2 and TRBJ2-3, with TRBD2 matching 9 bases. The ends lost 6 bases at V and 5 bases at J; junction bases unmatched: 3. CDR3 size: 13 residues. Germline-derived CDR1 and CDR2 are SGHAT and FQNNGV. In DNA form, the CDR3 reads TGTGCCAGCAGGCAGACTAGCGGAGATACGCAGTATTTT. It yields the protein CASRQTSGDTQYF.

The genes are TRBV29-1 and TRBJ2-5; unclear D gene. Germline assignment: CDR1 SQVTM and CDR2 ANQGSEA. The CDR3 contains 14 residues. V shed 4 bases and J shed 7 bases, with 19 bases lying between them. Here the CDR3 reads CSVVPTSVLVTQYF. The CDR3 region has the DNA TGCAGCGTTGTGCCGACATCGGTTTTAGTGACCCAGTACTTC.

The CDR3 coding sequence is TGTGCCAGCAGCCACCGTGATCAGCGGGGGGGAAGCACAGATACGCAGTATTTT. Amino acids: CASSHRDQRGGSTDTQYF. The rearrangement links TRBV9 to TRBJ2-3, with 10 bases fitting TRBD2. With V trimmed by 4 bases and J by 0 bases, 11 bases remained unmatched. CDR1 and CDR2 from the germline V gene are SGDLS and YYNGEE. This CDR3 contains 18 residues.

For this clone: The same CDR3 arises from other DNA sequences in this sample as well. The CDR3 DNA reads as TGTGCTAGTGGTTTGGGCAGAAACACCGGGGAGCTGTTTTTT. Translation: CASGLGRNTGELFF. This chain uses TRBV12-5 with TRBJ2-2; no firm D call. The V and J ends lost 1 base and 2 bases respectively, with 5 bases between them. The CDR3 is 14 amino acids. Germline CDR1 reads LGHNT; CDR2 reads FRNRAP.

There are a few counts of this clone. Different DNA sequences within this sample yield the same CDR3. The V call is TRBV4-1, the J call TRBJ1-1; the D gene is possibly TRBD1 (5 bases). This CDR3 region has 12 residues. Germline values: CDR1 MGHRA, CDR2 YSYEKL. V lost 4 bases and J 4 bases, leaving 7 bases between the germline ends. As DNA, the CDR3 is TGCGCCAGCAGCCCCGGGGGCACTGAAGCTTTCTTT. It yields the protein CASSPGGTEAFF.

CDR3 coding DNA: TGTGCCAGCAGACGACAGGGACTGAACACTGAAGCTTTCTTT. Amino acid sequence: CASRRQGLNTEAFF. V gene TRBV2 combines with J gene TRBJ1-1; TRBD1 matches 7 bases. V shed 6 bases, J shed 0 bases, and the junction held 4 bases outside the gene matches. The germline V gene encodes CDR1 SNHLY and CDR2 FYNNEI. This CDR3 spans 14 amino acids.

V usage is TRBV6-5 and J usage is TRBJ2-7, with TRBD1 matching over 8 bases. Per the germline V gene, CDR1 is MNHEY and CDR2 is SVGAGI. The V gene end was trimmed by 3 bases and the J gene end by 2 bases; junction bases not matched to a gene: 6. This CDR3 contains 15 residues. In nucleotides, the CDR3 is TGTGCCAGCAGTTATGGGAGACAGGGGACCTACGAGCAGTACTTC. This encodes CASSYGRQGTYEQYF.

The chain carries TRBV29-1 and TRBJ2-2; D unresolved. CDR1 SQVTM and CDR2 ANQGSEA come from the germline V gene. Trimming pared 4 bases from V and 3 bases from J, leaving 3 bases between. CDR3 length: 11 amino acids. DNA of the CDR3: TGCAGCGTTGCCGACACCGGGGAGCTGTTTTTT. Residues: CSVADTGELFF.

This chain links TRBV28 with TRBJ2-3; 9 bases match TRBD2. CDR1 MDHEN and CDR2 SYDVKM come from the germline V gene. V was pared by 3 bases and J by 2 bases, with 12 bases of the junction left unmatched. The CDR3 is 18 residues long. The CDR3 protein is CASSLRLDSGGSTDTQYF. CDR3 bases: TGTGCCAGCAGTTTGCGTCTCGACAGCGGGGGGTCCACAGATACGCAGTATTTT.

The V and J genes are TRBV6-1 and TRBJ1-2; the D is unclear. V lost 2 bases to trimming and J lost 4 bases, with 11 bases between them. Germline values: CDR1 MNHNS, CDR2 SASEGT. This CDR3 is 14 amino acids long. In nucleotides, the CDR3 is TGTGCCAGCAGTGAAACCCGCAGAACCTATGGCTACACCTTC. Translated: CASSETRRTYGYTF.

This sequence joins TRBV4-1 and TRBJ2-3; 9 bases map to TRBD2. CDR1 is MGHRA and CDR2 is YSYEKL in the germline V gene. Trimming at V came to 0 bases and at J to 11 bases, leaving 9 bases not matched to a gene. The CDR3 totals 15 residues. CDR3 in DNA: TGCGCCAGCAGCCAAGATGAAGGGACTAGCTACAAGCAGTATTTT. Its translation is CASSQDEGTSYKQYF.

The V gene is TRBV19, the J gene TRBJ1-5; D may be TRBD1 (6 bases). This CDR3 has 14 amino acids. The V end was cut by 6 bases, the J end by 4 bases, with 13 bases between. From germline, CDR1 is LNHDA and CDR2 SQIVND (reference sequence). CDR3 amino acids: CASRGTTHNQPQHF. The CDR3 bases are TGTGCCAGTAGGGGGACAACACATAATCAGCCCCAGCATTTT.